This TCR beta chain was sequenced in a study of T-cell reconstitution after alpha-beta-depleted transplantation in children. The authors prepared the TCRbeta library with unique molecular identifiers. TCRdb ran MiXCR on the PCR reads and lists one entry per CDR3 protein. The sample consists of roughly 610,000 distinct CDR3 sequences, about 10% of them appearing once. This clonotype was detected ten times or more. Sequencing used PBMCs from the stem cell graft donor, obtained from the stem cell graft. The clonotype comes from a human donor who donated a stem cell graft to a child with acute myeloid leukemia.

CDR3 DNA: TGTGCCAGCAGTTTCCAGGGGGCCGGCTACAATGAGCAGTTCTTC. Its protein is CASSFQGAGYNEQFF. The chain recombines TRBV12-3 or TRBV12-4 with TRBJ2-1; TRBD1 matches 8 bases. CDR3 length equals 15 residues. V was pared by 3 bases and J by 3 bases, with 4 bases of the junction left unmatched.